Following are 5 T cell receptor beta chains from one sample sequenced in a study of T cell responses to AZD1222 COVID-19 vaccine. Sequencing used immunoSEQ multiplex PCR; TCRdb keeps in-frame clones, though not all of them. The sample has approximately 92,000 clones; more than 75% are singletons. The sequenced sample was peripheral blood, obtained on day 0 of AZD1222 vaccination. All receptors derive from an adult in good health.

On this clone: Other DNA sequences in this sample translate to the same CDR3. The CDR3: CASSSNTGELFF. The CDR3 bases are TGTGCCAGCAGTTCGAACACCGGGGAGCTGTTTTTT. The chain is built from TRBV12-3 or TRBV12-4 and TRBJ2-2; D unresolved. V lost 4 bases to trimming and J lost 0 bases, with 0 bases between them. This CDR3 region has 12 residues.

In DNA form, the CDR3 reads TGTGCCAGCAGCTCCTCTTTGCATTCCACCCAAGAGACCCAGTACTTC. It specifies CASSSSLHSTQETQYF. This chain connects TRBV7-9 to TRBJ2-5; D unresolved. The CDR3 consists of 16 residues. V dropped 4 bases and J dropped 1 base, with 16 bases sitting between them. The germline V gene encodes CDR1 SEHNR and CDR2 FQNEAQ (reference sequence).

The CDR3 coding sequence is TGTGCCAGCAGCTTTCAACGGGAGGGCCAGTACTTC. Translation gives CASSFQREGQYF. The chain combines TRBV11-2 with TRBJ2-7; 8 bases are shared with TRBD2. Germline assignment: CDR1 SGHAT and CDR2 FQNNGV. V shed 3 bases and J 10 bases; nucleotides not matched to a gene: 5. This CDR3 has 12 residues.

This clone was seen once. The V call is TRBV19, the J call TRBJ1-1, with TRBD1 as a possible D gene (5 bases). The CDR3 has 14 amino acids. Trimming stripped 5 bases from V and 11 bases from J, with 21 bases between. The germline CDR1 and CDR2 sequences are LNHDA and SQIVND (reference sequence). CDR3 region: CASSATGRDDVAFF. In DNA form, the CDR3 reads TGTGCCAGTAGTGCCACCGGACGGGACGATGTCGCTTTCTTT.

The rearrangement uses TRBV6-6 and TRBJ1-5; D not certain. CDR1 is MNHNY and CDR2 is SVGAGI in the germline V gene (reference sequence). Trimming took off 1 base at V and 1 base at J, with 5 bases between the two ends. The CDR3 loop spans 14 amino acids. The CDR3, as DNA: TGTGCCAGCAGTTACTATGGCAGCAATCAGCCCCAGCATTTT. Protein sequence: CASSYYGSNQPQHF.